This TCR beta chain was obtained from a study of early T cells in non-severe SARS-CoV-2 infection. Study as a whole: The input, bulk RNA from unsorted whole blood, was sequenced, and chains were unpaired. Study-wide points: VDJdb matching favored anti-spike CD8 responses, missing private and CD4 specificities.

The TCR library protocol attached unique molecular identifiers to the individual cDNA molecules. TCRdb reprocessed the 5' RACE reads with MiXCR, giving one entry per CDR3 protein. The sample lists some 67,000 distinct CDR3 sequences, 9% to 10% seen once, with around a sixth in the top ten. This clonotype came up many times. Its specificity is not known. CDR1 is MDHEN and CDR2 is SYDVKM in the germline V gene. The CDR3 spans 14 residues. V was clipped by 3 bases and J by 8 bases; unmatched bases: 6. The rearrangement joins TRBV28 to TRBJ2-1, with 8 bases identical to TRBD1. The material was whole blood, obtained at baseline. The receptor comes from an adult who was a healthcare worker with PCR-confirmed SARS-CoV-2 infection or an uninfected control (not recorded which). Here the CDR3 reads CASSLSGGMDEQFF. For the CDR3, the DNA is TGTGCCAGCAGTTTGTCAGGGGGCATGGATGAGCAGTTCTTC.